This T cell receptor beta chain was retrieved from a study of T cells in Graves' hyperthyroidism and ophthalmopathy (dated by TCRdb to between 2017 and 2020). Broadly, across the study: Peripheral blood samples were taken at initial diagnosis, before any treatment was given. The 75 to 100 discovery patients were divided at random into training and test sets in a 7:3 ratio. To identify distinguishing TCR V-J signatures, a discovery cohort of some 100 patients was used, comprising some 45 with Graves' ophthalmopathy and around 57 with stable Graves' hyperthyroidism. An independent validation cohort of 18 to 20 hyperthyroidism patients and 17 patients who later progressed to ophthalmopathy tested prospective prediction of ophthalmopathy. In more than 5 Graves' hyperthyroidism patients, the study also compared T-cell repertoires from thyroid tissue with T-cell repertoires from blood. Following sampling, methimazole starting at 30 mg daily was given to hyperthyroidism patients, and high-dose intravenous methylprednisolone was given to ophthalmopathy patients. According to the paper, TCR Vbeta CDR3 sequencing was carried out on 135 peripheral blood samples, which came from 40 to 45 ophthalmopathy, under 80 hyperthyroidism and approximately 17 progressor patients.

What the work shows at the level of the full study, not this receptor alone: In validation, the model predicted progression to ophthalmopathy a median of roughly 6.2 months before onset, with roughly 68% sensitivity and roughly 79% specificity. Blood samples also contained most of the expanded thyroid clonotypes (frequency above 0.001), which suggests that blood repertoires may reflect thyroid immune responses. A model built on a 13 V-J signature distinguished ophthalmopathy from stable hyperthyroidism, reaching about 88% sensitivity and under 84% specificity in cross-validation and 80%/75% in testing. Sample size was not statistically predetermined, and investigators were not blinded to group allocation.

There are many counts of this clonotype. Its recognized antigen is unknown. One base away there is no much larger clone; base qualities are not given. Amplification of TCR beta CDR3 regions was carried out from RNA transcripts. The TCR CDR3 was subjected to a first round of RT-PCR using the HTBI primer set and the Qiagen OneStep RT-PCR kit. The libraries were constructed in a second round of multiplex PCR and then size-selected and purified. Paired-end sequencing of the libraries was performed with 100 bp reads on an Illumina HiSeq2000. The study's processing was this. Raw data were processed with SOAPnuke, discarding reads with adapters, uncalled bases, mean Phred below 15, or no exact constant-primer or identifier match. High-quality paired reads were merged using COPE v1.2.5, and each unique nucleotide sequence was defined as a clonotype. MiTCR v1.1 was used to align clonotypes to the IMGT TRBV, TRBD and TRBJ reference segments. The analysis was restricted to V-J combinations with a frequency above 0.0001, which together covered about 99% of the repertoires. A TCS score was defined as the ratio of F50 (clonal expansion) to E x V (chaos), with BLOSUM62-based TCRdist applied between CDR3 peptides within each V-J. Welch's t-statistics and random forest reduced 450 to 600 V-J features to about 13, which were used in a naive Bayes classifier (R e1071). TCRdb reanalyzed the raw reads on its own, using fastp at Q25 for trimming and MiXCR for clone calling, and kept in-frame beta chains. Identical CDR3 proteins give one entry, which carries the most common genes and DNA. The V and J calls were not made by the authors but by TCRdb's processing. The sample data list hundreds of thousands of distinct CDR3 sequences, and roughly 15% of these were observed just once. About 12% of the sample belongs to the ten largest clones.

Moderately to severely active disease, a Clinical Activity Score of at least 3, a NOSPECS grade of at least 4, and a duration under 3 months were present in ophthalmopathy patients. The study excluded patients with uncontrolled infections, other autoimmune diseases, pregnancy or lactation. Clinical symptoms, serum thyroxine and TRAb, thyroid ultrasound, and orbital computed tomography formed the basis for the diagnoses. PBMCs were isolated from around 10 ml of fresh peripheral blood by Ficoll-Paque density gradient centrifugation. Total RNA was extracted using Trizol reagent, and RNA quality was assessed on an Agilent 2100 Bioanalyzer. V is shortened by 4 bases, J by 0 bases, and the region joining them spans 9 bases. The CDR3 spans 14 residues, from the cysteine through the phenylalanine. Left in the record is the CDR3 DNA by itself, 42 bases read in frame from the first base.

Material for sequencing was blood. This TCR was recovered from a woman aged 50 to 60 with Graves' ophthalmopathy. Recombination linked TRBV12-3 or TRBV12-4 to TRBJ2-5, with TRBD1 tentatively as D gene (6 bases match). The bases are TGTGCCAGCAGTTCGGGACACAACCAAGAGACCCAGTACTTC. Protein translation: CASSSGHNQETQYF.